The TCR beta chain described here comes from a study (dated by TCRdb to the mid-2010s). In this sample, this clonotype turned up a few times. There is no known antigen for this receptor. It has no much larger one-base neighbor in the sample; base qualities were not kept. V loses 3 bases at its end and J loses 4 bases; junction bases beyond the gene matches: 0. The CDR3 runs 13 amino acids, cysteine and phenylalanine included. The CDR3 DNA has 39 bases and is translated from base 1. The germline V gene (reference sequence) supplies CDR1 DFQATT and CDR2 SNEGSKA. The library was produced with RT-PCR. These reads were obtained on an Illumina MiSeq. Through fastp at Q25 and MiXCR, TCRdb rebuilt clones from the public reads, retaining in-frame beta chains. Identical CDR3 protein sequences are pooled into one entry, listed with their most common genes and DNA. The sample includes hundreds of thousands of distinct CDR3 sequences, with 12% to 15% observed a single time. The top ten clones comprise 3% to 4.5% of the sample.

In this chain, TRBV20-1 is recombined with TRBJ1-6; 7 of the junction bases match TRBD1. Specimen: memory CD4+ T cells from blood. This receptor was taken from a female donor in good health, serving as a healthy control. The nucleotide sequence reads as follows: TGCAGTGCTAGGGGACAGTATAATTCACCCCTCCACTTT. It specifies CSARGQYNSPLHF.